This entry lists 21 T cell receptor beta chains sequenced from one sample in a study of T cell responses to AZD1222 COVID-19 vaccine. Some clones are missing from TCRdb's copy, which holds only in-frame ones; the method was immunoSEQ multiplex PCR. The profile shows 170,000 or so clones, 90% of them singletons. Sequenced material: peripheral blood, taken on day 0 of AZD1222 vaccination. The receptors originated from an adult in good health.

V usage is TRBV19 and J usage is TRBJ2-1, with D perhaps TRBD2 (7 bases). The CDR3 runs to 15 residues. The V end lost 0 bases, the J end lost 7 bases, and 13 bases lay between the germline ends. Germline CDR1 and CDR2: LNHDA and SQIVND (reference sequence). The DNA for the CDR3 is TGTGCCAGTAGTATAGAAGAGGGGGGGGCAAATGAGCAGTTCTTC. Its translation is CASSIEEGGANEQFF. Based on the CDR3 plus reference TRBV19 and TRBJ2-1, the full variable domain is DGGITQSPKYLFRKEGQNVTLSCEQNLNHDAMYWYRQDPGQGLRLIYYSQIVNDFQKGDIAEGYSVSREKKESFPLTVTSAQKNPTAFYLCASSIEEGGANEQFFGPGTRLTVL.

This rearrangement joins TRBV10-2 to TRBJ2-1; 15 bases map to TRBD2. With 6 bases clipped from V and 12 bases from J, the junction kept 3 bases outside the gene matches. Germline loops: CDR1 WSHSY, CDR2 SAAADI. The CDR3 spans 13 residues. DNA of the CDR3: TGCGCCAGCAGGGGACTAGCGGGGGGTCCGCAGTTCTTC. As protein: CASRGLAGGPQFF.

The chain recombines TRBV9 with TRBJ2-2, with TRBD2 matching 16 bases. Germline-derived CDR1 and CDR2 are SGDLS and YYNGEE. The CDR3 consists of 17 residues. V trimming: 5 bases; J trimming: 6 bases; junction bases outside the gene matches: 7. The CDR3 DNA reads TGTGCCAGCAGTGGGACTAGCGGGGGGGCATTGGCCGGGGAGCTGTTTTTT. Translating gives CASSGTSGGALAGELFF.

The V gene is TRBV6-4, the J gene TRBJ2-5; D remains ambiguous. The ends were cut back, 10 bases at V and 7 bases at J, with 10 bases in the middle. In germline, CDR1 is MRHNA, CDR2 SNTAGT. The CDR3 spans 10 residues. CDR3 residues: CATPKRTQYF. The CDR3 nucleotides read TGTGCCACCCCGAAGAGGACCCAGTACTTC.

The chain carries TRBV6-5 and TRBJ1-2; tentative D call: TRBD1 (5 bases). V was cut by 0 bases and J by 7 bases, with 12 bases left in between. From germline, CDR1 is MNHEY and CDR2 SVGAGI. This CDR3 has 14 amino acids. The CDR3 here is CASSYSRGQSGYTF. The CDR3 DNA follows: TGTGCCAGCAGTTACTCGCGGGGCCAAAGTGGCTACACCTTC.

The CDR3 DNA sequence: TGTGCCAGTAAGGCCGGCTACTCTGGAAACACCATATATTTT. Its protein is CASKAGYSGNTIYF. The rearrangement joins TRBV19 to TRBJ1-3; unclear D gene. The V gene lost 7 bases and the J gene lost 0 bases, with 10 bases spanning the gap. The CDR3 is 14 amino acids. The germline gives CDR1 LNHDA, CDR2 SQIVND (reference sequence).

This sequence joins TRBV7-3 and TRBJ2-7; unclear D gene. Germline V gene data show CDR1 as SGHTA and CDR2 as FQGTGA. V lost 5 bases, J lost 5 bases, and 13 bases lay in between. The CDR3 spans 13 residues. In nucleotides, the CDR3 is TGTGCCAGCAGCCCTTACCTGAGCGACGAGCAGTACTTC. As protein: CASSPYLSDEQYF.

V and J are TRBV14 and TRBJ1-2; D ambiguous. This CDR3 is 15 amino acids long. Germline V gene sequence: CDR1 SGHDN, CDR2 FVKESK. V lost 0 bases and J 8 bases, leaving 16 bases between the germline ends. As DNA, the CDR3 is TGTGCCAGCAGCCAAGAATGGAGTATGATGGGAGGCTACACCTTC. This translates into CASSQEWSMMGGYTF.

V is TRBV7-9 and J is TRBJ1-4; 7 nucleotides line up with TRBD1. Germline V lookup: CDR1 SEHNR, CDR2 FQNEAQ (reference sequence). V trimming: 5 bases; J trimming: 7 bases; junction bases outside the gene matches: 10. This CDR3 has 15 residues. The chain's CDR3 is CASSPPQGWGEKLFF. For the CDR3, the DNA is TGTGCCAGCAGCCCGCCACAGGGGTGGGGTGAAAAACTGTTTTTT.

For this clone: The sample has other DNA sequences that encode this CDR3 too. The chain joins TRBV19 to TRBJ1-5, with 7 positions matching TRBD1. This CDR3 region has 14 residues. V dropped 5 bases and J dropped 2; count of bases not matched to a gene: 3. CDR1 LNHDA and CDR2 SQIVND come from the germline V gene (reference sequence). The CDR3: CASSPTGGNQPQHF. The CDR3 DNA sequence: TGTGCCAGTAGTCCCACAGGGGGCAATCAGCCCCAGCATTTT.

The rearrangement links TRBV27 to TRBJ2-2; no firm D call. V gave up 4 bases and J gave up 0 bases, with 9 bases separating them. CDR1 is MNHEY and CDR2 is SMNVEV in the germline V gene (reference sequence). The length of the CDR3 is 15 residues. CDR3 region: CASSSEQSNTGELFF. For the CDR3, the DNA is TGTGCCAGCAGTTCAGAGCAATCGAACACCGGGGAGCTGTTTTTT.

The table lists this clone with a few counts. The chain has TRBV9 and TRBJ1-3, with TRBD1 matching 8 bases. Germline values: CDR1 SGDLS, CDR2 YYNGEE. The ends lost 1 base at V and 0 bases at J; junction bases unmatched: 6. This CDR3 has 17 residues. CDR3 in amino acids: CASSVYGTGYSGNTIYF. As DNA, the CDR3 is TGTGCCAGCAGCGTATACGGGACAGGCTACTCTGGAAACACCATATATTTT.

V is TRBV6-5 and J is TRBJ1-3, with D perhaps matching TRBD1 (6 bases). Looked up from germline, CDR1 is MNHEY and CDR2 is SVGAGI. The CDR3 spans 15 residues. V lost 0 bases, J lost 8 bases, and 14 bases lay in between. The CDR3 spells CASSYSYRASDTIYF. CDR3 DNA: TGTGCCAGCAGTTACTCATACAGGGCTTCGGACACCATATATTTT.

The chain combines TRBV4-2 with TRBJ1-2; the D is unclear. V was shortened by 0 bases and J by 0 bases, with 8 bases between the two germline ends. Looked up from germline, CDR1 is LGHNA and CDR2 is YNFKEQ. The CDR3 has 15 amino acids. The CDR3 reads CASSQDQTSNYGYTF. In nucleotides, the CDR3 is TGTGCCAGCAGCCAAGATCAAACATCTAACTATGGCTACACCTTC.

The chain employs TRBV6-4 and TRBJ2-3, with D hard to call. Trimming took off 6 bases at V and 0 bases at J, with 10 bases between the two ends. Germline V gene sequence: CDR1 MRHNA, CDR2 SNTAGT. The CDR3 is 14 amino acids. For the CDR3, the DNA is TGTGCCAGCAGGGCCCAGTTGAGCACAGATACGCAGTATTTT. It encodes CASRAQLSTDTQYF.

The chain is built from TRBV7-3 and TRBJ2-2, with a tentative D call TRBD1 (5 bases). Deletions cut 5 bases from V and 6 bases from J, with 13 bases between. This CDR3 is 14 amino acids long. Germline V gives CDR1 SGHTA, CDR2 FQGTGA. The chain's CDR3 is CASSPLAGPGELFF. The CDR3 DNA reads TGTGCCAGCAGCCCACTGGCAGGGCCCGGGGAGCTGTTTTTT.

The chain has TRBV28 and TRBJ2-5; 9 positions agree with TRBD1. This CDR3 region has 16 residues. The ends lost 6 bases at V and 1 base at J; junction bases unmatched: 9. The germline V gene encodes CDR1 MDHEN and CDR2 SYDVKM. The CDR3 spells CASRQQGARSQETQYF. The CDR3 DNA is TGTGCCAGCAGACAACAGGGGGCGCGAAGCCAAGAGACCCAGTACTTC. The full variable domain, in which reference TRBV28 and TRBJ2-5 provide the parts outside the CDR3, is DVKVTQSSRYLVKRTGEKVFLECVQDMDHENMFWYRQDPGLGLRLIYFSYDVKMKEKGDIPEGYSVSREKKERFSLILESASTNQTSMYLCASRQQGARSQETQYFGPGTRLLVL.

This chain uses TRBV27 with TRBJ1-1; D may be TRBD1 (5 bases). CDR3 length: 13 amino acids. In germline, CDR1 is MNHEY, CDR2 SMNVEV (reference sequence). Trimming pared 0 bases from V and 7 bases from J, leaving 9 bases between. The DNA of the CDR3 is TGTGCCAGCAGTTTATCGTCAGGGTTTGAAGCTTTCTTT. Translation gives CASSLSSGFEAFF.

In its sample, this clone was seen once. The chain has TRBV6-2 or TRBV6-3 and TRBJ2-2; D is undetermined. Trimming left V 4 bases short and J 6 bases short, with 6 bases between. Germline CDR1 MNHEY, CDR2 SVGEGT. The CDR3 consists of 12 residues. In DNA form, the CDR3 reads TGTGCCAGCAGTTTAGGCGCCGGGGAGCTGTTTTTT. This codes for CASSLGAGELFF.

The sample holds a few counts of this clone. This rearrangement joins TRBV7-9 to TRBJ1-2; maybe TRBD1 (6 bases). Germline CDR1 and CDR2: SEHNR and FQNEAQ (reference sequence). The CDR3 contains 14 residues. The V gene lost 1 base and the J gene lost 4 bases, with 10 bases spanning the gap. The CDR3 coding sequence is TGTGCCAGCAGCTTAGGGGGGGCAGGCTATGGCTACACCTTC. As protein: CASSLGGAGYGYTF.

The CDR3 region is CASSSGQITGNTIYF. DNA of the CDR3: TGTGCCAGCAGTTCCGGACAGATTACTGGAAACACCATATATTTT. The V gene is TRBV28, the J gene TRBJ1-3, with D perhaps matching TRBD1 (6 bases). The CDR3 is 15 residues long. The germline V gene encodes CDR1 MDHEN and CDR2 SYDVKM. The germline V and J ends were trimmed by 4 bases and 2 bases, with 12 bases remaining between them.